The text below deals with one T cell receptor (beta chain). This specimen comes from a study of CD8 T cells in Susac syndrome. TCR beta sequencing covered blood CD8+ and CD4+ T cells. RNA in amounts of about 0.5 to 1 ug was reverse transcribed with random hexamers. Amplification of TCR beta CDR3 by immunoSEQ multiplex PCR spanned 54 Vbeta and 13 Jbeta. TCRdb itself ran the immunoSEQ multiplex PCR reads through MiXCR, one entry per CDR3 protein. The sample records 250,000 to 300,000 distinct CDR3 sequences, 70% to 90% being singletons. The CDR3 is made up of 14 amino acids. V was pared by 5 bases and J by 7 bases, with 8 bases of the junction left unmatched.

The chain is built from TRBV12-3 or TRBV12-4 and TRBJ2-7, with 10 bases fitting TRBD1. The sample comprised CD8+ T cells from PBMCs. This clonotype was obtained from a human donor with multiple sclerosis. The CDR3 protein is CASSPRQGAEEQYF. DNA of the CDR3: TGTGCCAGCAGTCCCCGACAGGGGGCAGAGGAGCAGTACTTC.